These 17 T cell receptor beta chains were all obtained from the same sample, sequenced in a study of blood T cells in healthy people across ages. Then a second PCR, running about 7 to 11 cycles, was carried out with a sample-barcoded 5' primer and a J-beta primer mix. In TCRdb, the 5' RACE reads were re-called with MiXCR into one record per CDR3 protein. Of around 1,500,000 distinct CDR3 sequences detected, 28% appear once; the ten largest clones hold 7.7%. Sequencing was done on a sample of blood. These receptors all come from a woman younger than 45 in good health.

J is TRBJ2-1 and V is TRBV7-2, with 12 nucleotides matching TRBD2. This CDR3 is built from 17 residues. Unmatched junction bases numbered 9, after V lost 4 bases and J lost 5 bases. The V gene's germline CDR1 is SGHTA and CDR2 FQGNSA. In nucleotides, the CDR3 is TGTGCCAGCAGCTGGGGGGGGCTAGCGGGGGGGAACAATGAGCAGTTCTTC. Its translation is CASSWGGLAGGNNEQFF. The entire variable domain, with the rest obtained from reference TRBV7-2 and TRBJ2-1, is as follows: GAGVSQSPSNKVTEKGKDVELRCDPISGHTALYWYRQSLGQGLEFLIYFQGNSAPDKSGLPSDRFSAERTGGSVSTLTIQRTQQEDSAVYLCASSWGGLAGGNNEQFFGPGTRLTVL.

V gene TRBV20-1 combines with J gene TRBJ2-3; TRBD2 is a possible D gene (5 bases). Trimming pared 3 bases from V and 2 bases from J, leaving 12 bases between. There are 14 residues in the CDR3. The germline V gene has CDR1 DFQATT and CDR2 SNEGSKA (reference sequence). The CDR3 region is CSASSSPVTDTQYF. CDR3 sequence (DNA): TGCAGTGCTAGTTCTAGCCCTGTCACAGATACGCAGTATTTT.

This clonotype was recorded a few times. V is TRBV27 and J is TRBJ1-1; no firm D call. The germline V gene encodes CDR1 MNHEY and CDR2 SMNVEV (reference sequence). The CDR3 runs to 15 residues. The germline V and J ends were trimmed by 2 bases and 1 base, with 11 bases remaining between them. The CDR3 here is CASSLSWEGNTEAFF. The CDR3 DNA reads TGTGCCAGCAGTTTAAGTTGGGAGGGGAACACTGAAGCTTTCTTT.

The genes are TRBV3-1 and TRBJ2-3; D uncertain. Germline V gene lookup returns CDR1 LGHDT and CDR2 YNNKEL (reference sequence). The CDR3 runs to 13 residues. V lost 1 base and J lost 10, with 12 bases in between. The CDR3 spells CASSQVIMGSQYF. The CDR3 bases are TGTGCCAGCAGCCAAGTCATCATGGGATCGCAGTATTTT.

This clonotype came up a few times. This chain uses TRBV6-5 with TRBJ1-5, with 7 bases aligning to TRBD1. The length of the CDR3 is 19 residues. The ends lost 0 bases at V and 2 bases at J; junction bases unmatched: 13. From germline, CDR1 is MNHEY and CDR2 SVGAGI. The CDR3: CASSYSTGSKAWGNQPQHF. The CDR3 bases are TGTGCCAGCAGTTACTCGACAGGGTCAAAGGCGTGGGGCAATCAGCCCCAGCATTTT.

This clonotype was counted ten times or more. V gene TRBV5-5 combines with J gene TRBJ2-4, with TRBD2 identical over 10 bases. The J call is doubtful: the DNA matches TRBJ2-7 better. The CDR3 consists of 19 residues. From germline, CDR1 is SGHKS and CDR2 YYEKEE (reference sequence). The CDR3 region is CASTDPLAGDFPGRHEQYF. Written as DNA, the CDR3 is TGTGCCAGCACCGACCCCCTAGCGGGAGATTTTCCTGGTAGGCACGAGCAGTACTTC.

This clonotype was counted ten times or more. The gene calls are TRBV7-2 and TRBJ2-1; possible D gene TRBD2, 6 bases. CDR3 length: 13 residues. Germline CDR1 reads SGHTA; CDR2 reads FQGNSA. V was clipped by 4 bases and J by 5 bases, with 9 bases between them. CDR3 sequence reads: CASSSGLHNEQFF. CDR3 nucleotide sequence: TGTGCCAGCAGCTCGGGACTTCACAATGAGCAGTTCTTC.

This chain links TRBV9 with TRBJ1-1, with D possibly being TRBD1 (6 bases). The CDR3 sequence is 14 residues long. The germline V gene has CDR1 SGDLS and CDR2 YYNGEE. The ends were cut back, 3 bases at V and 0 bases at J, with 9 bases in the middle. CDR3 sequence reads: CASSGRGMNTEAFF. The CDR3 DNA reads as TGTGCCAGCAGCGGGAGGGGGATGAACACTGAAGCTTTCTTT.

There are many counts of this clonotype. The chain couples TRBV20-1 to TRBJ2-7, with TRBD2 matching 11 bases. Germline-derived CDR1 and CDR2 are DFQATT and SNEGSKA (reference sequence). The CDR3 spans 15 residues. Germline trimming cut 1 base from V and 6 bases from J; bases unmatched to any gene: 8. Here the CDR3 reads CSARGSGRASAEQYF. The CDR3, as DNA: TGCAGTGCTAGAGGTAGCGGGAGGGCCTCTGCCGAGCAGTACTTC.

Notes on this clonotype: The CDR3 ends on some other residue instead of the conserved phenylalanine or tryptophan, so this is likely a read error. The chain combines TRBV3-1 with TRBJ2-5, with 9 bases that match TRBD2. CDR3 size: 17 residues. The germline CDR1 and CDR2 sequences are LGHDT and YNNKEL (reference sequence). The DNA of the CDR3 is TGTGCCAGTAGCCAAGATGTGGTAGCGGGGGTGCAAGAGACCCAGTACGTC. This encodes CASSQDVVAGVQETQYV.

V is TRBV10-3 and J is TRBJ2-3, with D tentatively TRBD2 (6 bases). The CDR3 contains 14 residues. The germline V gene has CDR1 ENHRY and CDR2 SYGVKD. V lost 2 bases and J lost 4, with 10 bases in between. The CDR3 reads CAISERLAADTQYF. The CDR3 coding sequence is TGTGCCATCAGTGAGAGATTAGCGGCAGATACGCAGTATTTT.

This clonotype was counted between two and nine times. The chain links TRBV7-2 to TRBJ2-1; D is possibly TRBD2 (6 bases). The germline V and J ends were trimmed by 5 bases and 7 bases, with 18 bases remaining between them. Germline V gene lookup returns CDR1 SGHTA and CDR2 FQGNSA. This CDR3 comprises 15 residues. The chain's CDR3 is CASSPGTPWRNEQFF. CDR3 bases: TGTGCCAGCAGCCCGGGGACTCCATGGAGAAATGAGCAGTTCTTC.

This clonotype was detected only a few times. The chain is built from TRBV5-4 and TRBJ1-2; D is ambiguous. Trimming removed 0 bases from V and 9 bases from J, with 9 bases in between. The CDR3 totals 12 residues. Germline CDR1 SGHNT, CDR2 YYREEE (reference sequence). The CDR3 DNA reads TGTGCCAGCAGCTTGGAAAGCAGGAGCTACACCTTC. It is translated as CASSLESRSYTF.

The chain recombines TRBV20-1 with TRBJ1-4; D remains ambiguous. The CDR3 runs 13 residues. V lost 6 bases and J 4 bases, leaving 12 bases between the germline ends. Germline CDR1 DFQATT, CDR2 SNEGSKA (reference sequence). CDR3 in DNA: TGCAGTGCGCAACGGCTTGGTAATGAAAAACTGTTTTTT. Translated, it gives CSAQRLGNEKLFF.

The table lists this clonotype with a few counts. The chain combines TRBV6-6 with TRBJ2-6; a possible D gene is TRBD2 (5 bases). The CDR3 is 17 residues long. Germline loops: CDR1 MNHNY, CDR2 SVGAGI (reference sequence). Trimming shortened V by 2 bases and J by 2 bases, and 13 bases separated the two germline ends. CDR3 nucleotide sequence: TGTGCCAGCAGTTACAGAAAGGAGGTTACTGGGGCCAACGTCCTGACTTTC. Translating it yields CASSYRKEVTGANVLTF.

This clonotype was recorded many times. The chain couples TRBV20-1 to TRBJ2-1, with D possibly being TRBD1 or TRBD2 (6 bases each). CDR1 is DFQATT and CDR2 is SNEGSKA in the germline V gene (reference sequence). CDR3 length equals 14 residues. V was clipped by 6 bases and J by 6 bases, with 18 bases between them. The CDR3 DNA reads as TGCAGTGCCCAAAGGGGGGTATCCCCCAATGAGCAGTTCTTC. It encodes CSAQRGVSPNEQFF.

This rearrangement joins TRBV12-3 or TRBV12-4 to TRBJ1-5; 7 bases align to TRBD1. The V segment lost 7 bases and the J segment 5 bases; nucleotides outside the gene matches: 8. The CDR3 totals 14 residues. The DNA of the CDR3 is TGTGCCAGCAACCCACAGGGGTTGGATCAGCCCCAGCATTTT. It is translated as CASNPQGLDQPQHF.